This T cell receptor beta chain was sequenced for a study of blood T cell repertoires in COVID-19. Study-level background: Donors in the United States, Italy and Spain gave samples during acute or convalescent COVID-19. PBMCs, B-cell-depleted T cells, or T cells were the source of the cDNA or gDNA that made up the material.

Original handling: Nucleated cell number was recorded as an estimate derived from reference gene primer amplification. The method was immunoSEQ multiplex PCR; TCRdb's version includes in-frame clones alone and lacks a portion of them. V and J calls and clone size follow that table, whereas D and trimming were derived from the DNA. The table lists over 65,000 clones, roughly 85% of them singletons. The CDR3 has 16 residues. CDR1 and CDR2 (germline): LNHDA, SQIVND (reference sequence). The ends lost 5 bases at V and 0 bases at J; junction bases unmatched: 8. The clonotype originates from a man aged 45-65 years with active or convalescent COVID-19. Material for sequencing was peripheral blood. The chain has TRBV19 and TRBJ1-1, with 8 positions matching TRBD1. This chain's CDR3 is CASSVQGAPLNTEAFF. For the CDR3, the DNA is TGTGCCAGTAGTGTCCAGGGGGCCCCTTTGAACACTGAAGCTTTCTTT.